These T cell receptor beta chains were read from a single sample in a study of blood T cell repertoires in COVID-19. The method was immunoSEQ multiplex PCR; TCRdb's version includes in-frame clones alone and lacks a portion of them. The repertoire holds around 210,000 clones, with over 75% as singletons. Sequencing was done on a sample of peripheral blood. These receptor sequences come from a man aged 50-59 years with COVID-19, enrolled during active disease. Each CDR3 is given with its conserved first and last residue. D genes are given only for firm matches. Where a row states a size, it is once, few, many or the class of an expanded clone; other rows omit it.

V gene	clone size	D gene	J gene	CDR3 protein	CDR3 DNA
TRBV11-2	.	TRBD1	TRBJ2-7	CASSLQGATYEQYF	TGTGCCAGCAGCTTACAGGGGGCGACCTACGAGCAGTACTTC
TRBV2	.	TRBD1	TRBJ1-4	CASRAQGAANEKLFF	TGTGCCAGCAGGGCCCAGGGGGCTGCTAATGAAAAACTGTTTTTT
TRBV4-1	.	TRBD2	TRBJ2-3	CASSHWTSGSFGTDTQYF	TGCGCCAGCAGCCATTGGACTAGCGGGAGCTTTGGCACAGATACGCAGTATTTT
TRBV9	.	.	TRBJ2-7	CASSVAPSAPYEQYF	TGTGCCAGCAGCGTAGCTCCTAGTGCCCCCTACGAGCAGTACTTC
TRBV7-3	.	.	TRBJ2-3	CASSLNPIADTQYF	TGTGCCAGCAGCTTAAACCCCATCGCGGATACGCAGTATTTT
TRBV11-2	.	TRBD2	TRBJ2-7	CASSLDTSGGYFSNF	TGTGCCAGCAGCTTAGACACTAGCGGGGGATACTTCTCGAACTTC
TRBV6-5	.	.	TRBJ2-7	CAGVPREASYEQYF	TGTGCCGGCGTCCCTAGAGAGGCCTCCTACGAGCAGTACTTC
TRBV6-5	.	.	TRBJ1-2	CASRQGGYGYTF	TGTGCCAGTCGTCAGGGCGGCTATGGCTACACCTTC
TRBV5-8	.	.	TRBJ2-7	CASTLNLVDGYEQYF	TGTGCCAGCACCCTCAACCTAGTTGATGGCTACGAGCAGTACTTC
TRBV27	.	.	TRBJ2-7	CASSLRRGSSYEQYF	TGTGCCAGCAGTTTACGTCGGGGGAGCTCCTACGAGCAGTACTTC
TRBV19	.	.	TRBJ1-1	CASSIGSAVAFF	TGTGCCAGTAGTATAGGTTCGGCGGTAGCTTTCTTT
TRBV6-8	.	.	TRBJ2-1	CASSSGYYSYNEQFF	TGTGCCAGCAGTAGCGGTTATTACTCCTACAATGAGCAGTTCTTC
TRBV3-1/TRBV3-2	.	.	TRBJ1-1	CASSQATVRNTEAFF	TGTGCCAGCAGCCAGGCCACAGTTAGGAACACTGAAGCTTTCTTT
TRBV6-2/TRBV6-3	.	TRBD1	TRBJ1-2	CASSLQGADGYTF	TGTGCCAGCAGTTTACAGGGGGCAGATGGCTACACCTTC
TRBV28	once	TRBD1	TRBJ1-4	CASSPAGQGTNEKLFF	TGTGCCAGCAGTCCAGCCGGACAGGGCACTAATGAAAAACTGTTTTTT
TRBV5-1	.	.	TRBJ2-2	CASSQTGNTGELFF	TGCGCCAGCAGCCAGACAGGGAACACCGGGGAGCTGTTTTTT
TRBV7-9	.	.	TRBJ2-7	CASSRGQLEQYF	TGTGCCAGCAGCCGCGGACAGCTAGAGCAGTACTTC
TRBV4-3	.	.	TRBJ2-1	CASSQDRGWPGARNEQFF	TGCGCCAGCAGCCAAGATCGCGGTTGGCCAGGGGCCCGCAATGAGCAGTTCTTC
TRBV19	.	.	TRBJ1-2	CASSPPRRTTQGGVYYGYTF	TGTGCCAGTAGTCCCCCGCGAAGGACCACACAGGGAGGGGTTTACTATGGCTACACCTTC
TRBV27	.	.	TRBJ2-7	CAHISLWVRRGQYF	TGTGCCCACATAAGTTTATGGGTCCGCCGGGGGCAGTACTTC
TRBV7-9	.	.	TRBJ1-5	CASSLGGLNQPQHF	TGTGCCAGCAGCTTAGGAGGGCTTAATCAGCCCCAGCATTTT
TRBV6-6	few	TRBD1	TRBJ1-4	CATHQGADEKLFF	TGTGCCACCCATCAGGGGGCAGACGAAAAACTGTTTTTT
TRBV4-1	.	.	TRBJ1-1	CASSQERTPGTEAFF	TGCGCCAGCAGCCAAGAGAGGACCCCGGGGACTGAAGCTTTCTTT
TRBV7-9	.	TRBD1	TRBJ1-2	CASSLLGTGDYTF	TGTGCCAGCAGCTTATTGGGGACAGGGGACTACACCTTC
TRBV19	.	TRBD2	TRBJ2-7	CASSPGLDSSEQYF	TGTGCCAGTAGTCCGGGACTAGACTCGAGCGAGCAGTACTTC
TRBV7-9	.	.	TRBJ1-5	CASSSDSSNQPQHF	TGTGCCAGCAGCTCCGACAGTAGCAATCAGCCCCAGCATTTT
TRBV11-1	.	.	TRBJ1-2	CASSYRDGNYGYTF	TGTGCCAGCAGCTACAGGGACGGAAACTATGGCTACACCTTC